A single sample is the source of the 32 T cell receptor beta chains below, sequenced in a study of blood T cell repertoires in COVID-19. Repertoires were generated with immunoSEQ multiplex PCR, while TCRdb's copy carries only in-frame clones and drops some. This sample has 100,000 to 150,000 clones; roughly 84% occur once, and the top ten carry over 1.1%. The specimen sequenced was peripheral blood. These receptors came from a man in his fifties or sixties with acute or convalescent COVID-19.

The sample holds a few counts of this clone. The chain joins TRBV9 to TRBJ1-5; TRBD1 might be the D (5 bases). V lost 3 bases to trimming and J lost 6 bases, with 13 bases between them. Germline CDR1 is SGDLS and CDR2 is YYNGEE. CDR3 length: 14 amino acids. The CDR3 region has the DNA TGTGCCAGCAGCGCGGCGGGGGAGAGTCAGCCCCAGCATTTT. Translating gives CASSAAGESQPQHF.

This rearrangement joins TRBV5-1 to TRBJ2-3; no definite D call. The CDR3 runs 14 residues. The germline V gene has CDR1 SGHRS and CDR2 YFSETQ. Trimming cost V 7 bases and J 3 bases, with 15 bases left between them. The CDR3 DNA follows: TGCGCCAGCGCCCCCCTTACATCGACAGATACGCAGTATTTT. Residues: CASAPLTSTDTQYF.

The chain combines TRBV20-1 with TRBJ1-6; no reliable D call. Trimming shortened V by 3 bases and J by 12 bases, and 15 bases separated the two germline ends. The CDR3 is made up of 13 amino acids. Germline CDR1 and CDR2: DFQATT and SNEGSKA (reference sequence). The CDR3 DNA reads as TGCAGTGCTAGTAGCAGACTTATCGGACCCCTCCACTTT. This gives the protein CSASSRLIGPLHF.

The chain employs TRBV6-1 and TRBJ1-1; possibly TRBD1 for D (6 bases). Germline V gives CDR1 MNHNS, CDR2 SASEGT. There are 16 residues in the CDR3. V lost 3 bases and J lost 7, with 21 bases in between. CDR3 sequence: CASSDSPGRGAFEAFF. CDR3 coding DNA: TGTGCCAGCAGTGATAGCCCGGGACGGGGGGCTTTTGAAGCTTTCTTT.

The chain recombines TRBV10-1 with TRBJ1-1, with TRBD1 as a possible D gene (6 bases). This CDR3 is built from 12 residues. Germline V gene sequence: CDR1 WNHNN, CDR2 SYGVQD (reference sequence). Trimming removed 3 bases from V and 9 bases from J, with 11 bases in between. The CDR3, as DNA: TGCGCCAGCAGTGAAAACAGGGACAAAGCTTTCTTT. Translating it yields CASSENRDKAFF.

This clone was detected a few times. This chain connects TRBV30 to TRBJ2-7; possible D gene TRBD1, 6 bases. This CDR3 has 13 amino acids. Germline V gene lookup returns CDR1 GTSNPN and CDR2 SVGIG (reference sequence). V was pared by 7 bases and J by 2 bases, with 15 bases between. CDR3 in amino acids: CASSPGHPYEQYF. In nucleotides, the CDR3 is TGTGCCTCAAGTCCGGGACACCCCTACGAGCAGTACTTC. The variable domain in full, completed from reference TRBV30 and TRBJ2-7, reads SQTIHQWPATLVQPVGSPLSLECTVEGTSNPNLYWYRQAAGRGLQLLFYSVGIGQISSEVPQNLSASRPQDRQFILSSKKLLLSDSGFYLCASSPGHPYEQYFGPGTRLTVT.

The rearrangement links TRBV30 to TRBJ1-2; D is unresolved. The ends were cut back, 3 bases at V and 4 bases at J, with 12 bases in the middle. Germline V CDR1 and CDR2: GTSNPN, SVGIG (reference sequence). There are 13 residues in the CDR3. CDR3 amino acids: CAWSFARSYGYTF. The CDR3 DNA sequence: TGTGCCTGGAGCTTCGCCAGGTCCTATGGCTACACCTTC.

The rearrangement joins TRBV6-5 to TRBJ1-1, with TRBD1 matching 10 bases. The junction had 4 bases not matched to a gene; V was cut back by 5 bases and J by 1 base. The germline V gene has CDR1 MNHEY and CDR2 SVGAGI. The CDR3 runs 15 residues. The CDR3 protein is CASSTRDRGNTEAFF. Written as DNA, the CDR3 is TGTGCCAGCAGTACCCGGGACAGGGGGAACACTGAAGCTTTCTTT.

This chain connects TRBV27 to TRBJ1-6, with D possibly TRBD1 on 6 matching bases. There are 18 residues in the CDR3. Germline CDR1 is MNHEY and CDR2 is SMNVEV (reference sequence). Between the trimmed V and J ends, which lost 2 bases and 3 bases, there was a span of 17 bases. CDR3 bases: TGTGCCAGCAGTTTAAGTTGGGGGCGCAGTTTCTATAATTCACCCCTCCACTTT. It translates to CASSLSWGRSFYNSPLHF.

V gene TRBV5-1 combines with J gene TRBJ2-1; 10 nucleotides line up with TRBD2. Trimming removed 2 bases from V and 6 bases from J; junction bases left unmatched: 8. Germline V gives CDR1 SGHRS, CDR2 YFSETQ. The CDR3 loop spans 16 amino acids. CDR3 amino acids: CASSFLQASGSNEQFF. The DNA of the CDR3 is TGCGCCAGCAGCTTTCTTCAGGCTAGCGGGAGCAATGAGCAGTTCTTC.

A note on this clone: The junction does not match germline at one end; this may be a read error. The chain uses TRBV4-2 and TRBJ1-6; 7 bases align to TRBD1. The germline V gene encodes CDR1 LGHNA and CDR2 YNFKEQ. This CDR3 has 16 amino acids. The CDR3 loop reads CASSQTPGQINSPLHF. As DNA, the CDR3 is TGTGCCAGCAGCCAAACTCCGGGACAGATTAATTCGCCCCTCCACTTT.

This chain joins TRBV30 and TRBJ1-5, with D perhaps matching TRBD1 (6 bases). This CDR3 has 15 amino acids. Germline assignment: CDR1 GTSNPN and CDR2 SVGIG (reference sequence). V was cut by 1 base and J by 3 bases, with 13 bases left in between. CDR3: CAWSAVGGANQPQHF. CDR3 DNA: TGTGCCTGGAGTGCCGTGGGGGGGGCCAATCAGCCCCAGCATTTT.

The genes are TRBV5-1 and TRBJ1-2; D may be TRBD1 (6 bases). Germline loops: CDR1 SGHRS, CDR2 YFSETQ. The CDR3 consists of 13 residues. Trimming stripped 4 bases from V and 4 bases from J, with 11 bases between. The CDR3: CASSVDSPYGYTF. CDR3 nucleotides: TGCGCCAGCAGCGTGGACAGTCCCTATGGCTACACCTTC.

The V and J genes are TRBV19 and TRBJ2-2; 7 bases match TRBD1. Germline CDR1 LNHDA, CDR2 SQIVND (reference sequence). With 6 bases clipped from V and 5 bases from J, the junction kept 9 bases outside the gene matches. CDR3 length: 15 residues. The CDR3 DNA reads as TGTGCCAGTAGGTTGGGACAGACACCGACCGGGGAGCTGTTTTTT. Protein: CASRLGQTPTGELFF.

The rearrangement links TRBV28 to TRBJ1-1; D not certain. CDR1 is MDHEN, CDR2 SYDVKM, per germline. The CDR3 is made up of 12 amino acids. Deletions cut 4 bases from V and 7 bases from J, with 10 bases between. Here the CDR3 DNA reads TGTGCCAGCAGTTGGGCCCTGCTTGAAGCTTTCTTT. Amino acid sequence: CASSWALLEAFF. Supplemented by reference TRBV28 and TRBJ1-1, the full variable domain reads DVKVTQSSRYLVKRTGEKVFLECVQDMDHENMFWYRQDPGLGLRLIYFSYDVKMKEKGDIPEGYSVSREKKERFSLILESASTNQTSMYLCASSWALLEAFFGQGTRLTVV.

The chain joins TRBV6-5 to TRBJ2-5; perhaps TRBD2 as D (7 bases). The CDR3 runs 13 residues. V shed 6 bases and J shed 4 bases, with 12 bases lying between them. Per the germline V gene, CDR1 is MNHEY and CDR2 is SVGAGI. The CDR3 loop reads CASRGRGAETQYF. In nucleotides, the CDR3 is TGTGCCAGCAGGGGGAGGGGGGCAGAGACCCAGTACTTC.

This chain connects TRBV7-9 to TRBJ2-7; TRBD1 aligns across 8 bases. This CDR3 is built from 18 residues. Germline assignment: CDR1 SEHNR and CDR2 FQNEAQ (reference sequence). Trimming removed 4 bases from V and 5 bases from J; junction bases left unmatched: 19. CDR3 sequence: CASSSTRQGSRRVHEQYF. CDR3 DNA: TGTGCCAGCAGCTCCACCCGACAGGGGTCTCGCCGAGTCCACGAGCAGTACTTC.

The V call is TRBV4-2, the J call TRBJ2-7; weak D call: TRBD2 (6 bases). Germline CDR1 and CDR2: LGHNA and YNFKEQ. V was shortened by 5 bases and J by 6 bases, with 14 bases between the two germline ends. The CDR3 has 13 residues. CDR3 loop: CASSASSVGEQYF. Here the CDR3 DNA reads TGTGCCAGCAGCGCTTCTAGCGTGGGCGAGCAGTACTTC.

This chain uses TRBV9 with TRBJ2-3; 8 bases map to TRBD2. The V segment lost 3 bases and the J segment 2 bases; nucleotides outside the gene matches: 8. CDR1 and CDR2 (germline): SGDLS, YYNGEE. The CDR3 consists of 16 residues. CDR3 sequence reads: CASSAHRGGSTDTQYF. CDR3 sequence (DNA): TGTGCCAGCAGCGCCCATCGCGGGGGGTCCACAGATACGCAGTATTTT.

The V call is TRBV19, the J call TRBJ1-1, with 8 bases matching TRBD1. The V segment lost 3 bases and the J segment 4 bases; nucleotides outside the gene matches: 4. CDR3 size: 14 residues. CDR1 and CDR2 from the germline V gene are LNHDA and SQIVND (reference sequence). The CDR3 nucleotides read TGTGCCAGTAGTATTCCTACAGGGGGCACTGAAGCTTTCTTT. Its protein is CASSIPTGGTEAFF.

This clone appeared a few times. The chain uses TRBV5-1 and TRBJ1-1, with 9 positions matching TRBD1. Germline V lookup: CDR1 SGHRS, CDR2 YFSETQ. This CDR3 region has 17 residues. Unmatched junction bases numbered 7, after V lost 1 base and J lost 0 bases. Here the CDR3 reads CASSLQGTGYMNTEAFF. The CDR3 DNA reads TGCGCCAGCAGCTTGCAAGGGACAGGGTACATGAACACTGAAGCTTTCTTT.

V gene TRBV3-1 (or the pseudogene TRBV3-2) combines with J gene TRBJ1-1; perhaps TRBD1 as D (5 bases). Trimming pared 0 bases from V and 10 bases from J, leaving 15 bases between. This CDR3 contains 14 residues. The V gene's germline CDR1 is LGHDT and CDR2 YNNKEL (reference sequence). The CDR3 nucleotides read TGTGCCAGCAGCCAAGATCATCGCGGGGGAGGAGCTTTCTTT. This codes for CASSQDHRGGGAFF.

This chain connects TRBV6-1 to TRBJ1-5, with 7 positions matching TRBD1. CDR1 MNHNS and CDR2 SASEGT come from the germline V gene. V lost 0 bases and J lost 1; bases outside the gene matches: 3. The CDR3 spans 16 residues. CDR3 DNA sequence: TGTGCCAGCAGTGAAGCGGCAGGGGGAAGCAATCAGCCCCAGCATTTT. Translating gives CASSEAAGGSNQPQHF.

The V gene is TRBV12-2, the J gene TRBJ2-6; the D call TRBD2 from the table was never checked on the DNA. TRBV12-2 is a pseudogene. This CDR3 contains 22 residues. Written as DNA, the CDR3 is TGTGCAAGTCGCTTAGCAGAGGGAGTGAGGCCCCACCTTATCTCTGGGGCCAACGTCCTGACTTTC. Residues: CASRLAEGVRPHLISGANVLTF.

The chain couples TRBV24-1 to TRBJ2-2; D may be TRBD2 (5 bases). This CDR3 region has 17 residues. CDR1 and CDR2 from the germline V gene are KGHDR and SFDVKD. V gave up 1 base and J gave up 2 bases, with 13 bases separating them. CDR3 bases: TGTGCCACCAGTGATTTTGGGCTAGCTGAAAACACCGGGGAGCTGTTTTTT. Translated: CATSDFGLAENTGELFF.

CDR3 nucleotide sequence: TGTGCCAGCAGTGCGCGAGCGGGTAACTATGGCTACACCTTC. Amino acid sequence: CASSARAGNYGYTF. The chain joins TRBV25-1 to TRBJ1-2; D is ambiguous. CDR1 is MGHDK and CDR2 is SYGVNS in the germline V gene. The V end lost 4 bases, the J end lost 1 base, and 10 bases lay between the germline ends. CDR3 length equals 14 residues.

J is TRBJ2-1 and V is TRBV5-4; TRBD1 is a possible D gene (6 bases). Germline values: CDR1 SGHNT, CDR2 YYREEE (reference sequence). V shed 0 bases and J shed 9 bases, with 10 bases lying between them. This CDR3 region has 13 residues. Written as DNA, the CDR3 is TGTGCCAGCAGCTTGGAAGGGGGTAGTGAGCAGTTCTTC. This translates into CASSLEGGSEQFF.

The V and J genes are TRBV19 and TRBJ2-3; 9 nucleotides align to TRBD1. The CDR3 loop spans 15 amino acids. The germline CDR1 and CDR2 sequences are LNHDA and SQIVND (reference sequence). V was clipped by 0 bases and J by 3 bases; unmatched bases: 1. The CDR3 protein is CASSIDGTGTDTQYF. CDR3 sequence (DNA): TGTGCCAGTAGTATAGATGGGACAGGGACAGATACGCAGTATTTT. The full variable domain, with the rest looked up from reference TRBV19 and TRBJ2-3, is DGGITQSPKYLFRKEGQNVTLSCEQNLNHDAMYWYRQDPGQGLRLIYYSQIVNDFQKGDIAEGYSVSREKKESFPLTVTSAQKNPTAFYLCASSIDGTGTDTQYFGPGTRLTVL.

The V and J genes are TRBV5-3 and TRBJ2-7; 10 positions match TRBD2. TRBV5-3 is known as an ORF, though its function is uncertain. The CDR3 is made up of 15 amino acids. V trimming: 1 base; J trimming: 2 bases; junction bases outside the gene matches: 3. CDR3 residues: CARSLPSGRAYEQYF. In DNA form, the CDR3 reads TGTGCCAGAAGCTTGCCCAGCGGGAGGGCCTACGAGCAGTACTTC.

DNA of the CDR3: TGTGCCGCCGGACATGTCTACGAGCAGTACTTC. Encoded protein: CAAGHVYEQYF. The chain uses TRBV19 and TRBJ2-7, with D possibly matching TRBD1 (5 bases). This CDR3 has 11 amino acids. Germline assignment: CDR1 LNHDA and CDR2 SQIVND (reference sequence). Trimming took 11 bases from V and 3 from J, leaving 11 bases between them.

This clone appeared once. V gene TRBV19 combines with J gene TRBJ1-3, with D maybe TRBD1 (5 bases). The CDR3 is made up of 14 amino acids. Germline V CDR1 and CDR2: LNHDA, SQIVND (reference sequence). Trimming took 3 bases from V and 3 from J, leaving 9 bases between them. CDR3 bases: TGTGCCAGTAGTATTGGGACTAATGGAAACACCATATATTTT. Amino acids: CASSIGTNGNTIYF.

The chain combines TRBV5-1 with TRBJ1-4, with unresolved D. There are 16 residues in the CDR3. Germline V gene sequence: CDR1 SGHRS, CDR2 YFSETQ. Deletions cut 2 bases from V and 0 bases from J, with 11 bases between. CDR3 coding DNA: TGCGCCAGCAGCTTATCGGGGTTTTCAACTAATGAAAAACTGTTTTTT. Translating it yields CASSLSGFSTNEKLFF.